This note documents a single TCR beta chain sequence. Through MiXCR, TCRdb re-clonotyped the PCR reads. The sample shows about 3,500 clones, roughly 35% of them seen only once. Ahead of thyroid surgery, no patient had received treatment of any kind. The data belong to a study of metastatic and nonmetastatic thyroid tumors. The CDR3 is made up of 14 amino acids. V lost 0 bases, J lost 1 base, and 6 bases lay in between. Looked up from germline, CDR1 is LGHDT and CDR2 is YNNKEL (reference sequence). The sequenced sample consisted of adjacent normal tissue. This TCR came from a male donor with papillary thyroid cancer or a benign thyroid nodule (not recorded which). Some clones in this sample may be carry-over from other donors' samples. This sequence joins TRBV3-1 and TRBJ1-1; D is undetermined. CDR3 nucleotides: TGTGCCAGCAGCCAAGATGGCCGGAACACTGAAGCTTTCTTT. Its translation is CASSQDGRNTEAFF.